These 19 T cell receptor beta chains were all obtained from the same sample, sequenced in a study of T-cell reconstitution after alpha-beta-depleted transplantation in children. The TCRbeta library was prepared with unique molecular identifiers. TCRdb called the PCR reads again in MiXCR, with one record for every CDR3 protein. The sample has over 200,000 distinct CDR3 sequences, around 9.9% seen once. Sequencing was performed on PBMCs, taken before TCRalphabeta/CD19-depleted stem cell transplant. The receptors here all came from a child under two years old with acute myeloid leukemia, due to receive a stem cell transplant.

This clonotype was counted many times. The chain links TRBV10-3 to TRBJ1-1, with a weak D call TRBD1 (5 bases). The CDR3 spans 14 residues. Trimming pared 1 base from V and 3 bases from J, leaving 9 bases between. Per germline, CDR1 ENHRY and CDR2 SYGVKD. In nucleotides, the CDR3 is TGTGCCATCAGTGAGTGGGGGAGGGACACTGAAGCTTTCTTT. Amino acid sequence: CAISEWGRDTEAFF.

This clonotype was observed at least ten times. The rearrangement joins TRBV29-1 to TRBJ2-5; D gene unclear. Trimming pared 3 bases from V and 4 bases from J, leaving 12 bases between. The CDR3 totals 13 residues. Germline V lookup: CDR1 SQVTM, CDR2 ANQGSEA. The CDR3 region has the DNA TGCAGCGTTGACCGTGGGCACGTAGAGACCCAGTACTTC. Its translation is CSVDRGHVETQYF.

This clonotype was counted at least ten times. The chain has TRBV3-1 and TRBJ2-5; D possibly corresponds to TRBD2 (6 bases). The CDR3 contains 14 residues. Per germline, CDR1 LGHDT and CDR2 YNNKEL (reference sequence). V lost 6 bases and J lost 3, with 14 bases in between. The CDR3 protein is CASSKGLPKETQYF. DNA of the CDR3: TGTGCCAGCAGTAAAGGACTACCCAAAGAGACCCAGTACTTC.

This clonotype turned up a few times. The V gene is TRBV6-1, the J gene TRBJ1-2; 9 bases are a match to TRBD1. CDR3 size: 14 residues. Germline V gene data show CDR1 as MNHNS and CDR2 as SASEGT. J was trimmed by 3 bases and V by 7 bases; bases with no gene match: 6. As DNA, the CDR3 is TGTGCCAGCACCCCACAGGGGGCCTACTATGGCTACACCTTC. Protein sequence: CASTPQGAYYGYTF.

This clonotype was counted ten times or more. The chain carries TRBV12-3 or TRBV12-4 and TRBJ2-7, with unresolved D. V lost 4 bases, J lost 3 bases, and 25 bases lay in between. The length of the CDR3 is 18 residues. CDR3 protein: CASSWFVNPPSHLYEQYF. CDR3 nucleotide sequence: TGTGCCAGCAGTTGGTTCGTCAATCCCCCCTCTCACCTCTACGAGCAGTACTTC.

The sample holds many counts of this clonotype. Here the CDR3 reads CSARGEVLTPNYGYTF. CDR3 nucleotide sequence: TGCAGTGCTAGAGGAGAGGTGCTTACTCCTAACTATGGCTACACCTTC. This chain joins TRBV20-1 and TRBJ1-2; no clear D. CDR1 is DFQATT, CDR2 SNEGSKA, per germline (reference sequence). V lost 1 base to trimming and J lost 0 bases, with 15 bases between them. The CDR3 runs to 16 residues.

This clonotype has a count of ten or more. V is TRBV29-1 and J is TRBJ2-3; 10 bases are shared with TRBD2. Germline CDR1 SQVTM, CDR2 ANQGSEA. Trimming took 3 bases from V and 1 from J; bases not matched to a gene: 4. The CDR3 loop spans 15 amino acids. The CDR3 protein is CSVDKGLAGTDTQYF. Here the CDR3 DNA reads TGCAGCGTTGATAAAGGACTAGCGGGCACAGATACGCAGTATTTT.

This clonotype was counted ten times or more. The J gene is TRBJ1-5, the V gene TRBV12-3 or TRBV12-4; D may be TRBD1 (5 bases). The CDR3 is 16 residues long. The V end was cut by 1 base, the J end by 5 bases, with 15 bases between. CDR3 sequence: CASSLGRGSKDQPQHF. The CDR3 nucleotides are TGTGCCAGCAGTTTAGGCCGGGGGAGTAAGGATCAGCCCCAGCATTTT.

The V gene is TRBV7-3, the J gene TRBJ2-6; D is possibly TRBD1 or TRBD2 (5 bases each). V lost 0 bases and J 2 bases, leaving 8 bases between the germline ends. From germline, CDR1 is SGHTA and CDR2 FQGTGA. CDR3 size: 16 residues. CDR3 DNA: TGTGCCAGCAGCTTAACCCTGGGGGCTGGGGCCAACGTCCTGACTTTC. Encoded protein: CASSLTLGAGANVLTF.

The table lists this clonotype with many counts. The chain employs TRBV28 and TRBJ2-5; no firm D call. With 6 bases removed from V and 5 bases from J, the gap between germline ends came to 7 bases. This CDR3 region has 11 residues. Germline V gene data show CDR1 as MDHEN and CDR2 as SYDVKM. CDR3 region: CASRLRETQYF. The CDR3 DNA follows: TGTGCCAGCAGACTCCGGGAGACCCAGTACTTC.

This clonotype was observed at least ten times. V gene TRBV27 combines with J gene TRBJ2-7, with 9 bases that match TRBD2. Germline V gene sequence: CDR1 MNHEY, CDR2 SMNVEV (reference sequence). J was trimmed by 2 bases and V by 5 bases; bases with no gene match: 10. The CDR3 contains 16 residues. For the CDR3, the DNA is TGTGCCAGCAGTGCCTCCAGGGCGGGAGGGCCCTACGAGCAGTACTTC. Translation: CASSASRAGGPYEQYF.

There are many counts of this clonotype. The genes are TRBV5-1 and TRBJ2-7; TRBD1 aligns across 10 bases. This CDR3 has 16 residues. In germline, CDR1 is SGHRS, CDR2 YFSETQ. V lost 4 bases to trimming and J lost 0 bases; unmatched junction nucleotides: 7. The CDR3 nucleotides are TGCGCCAGCAGCCACGCCGGGACAGGGGTCTCCTACGAGCAGTACTTC. Protein sequence: CASSHAGTGVSYEQYF.

The rearrangement links TRBV5-1 to TRBJ2-7; the D gene is possibly TRBD1 (5 bases). V lost 0 bases and J 2 bases, leaving 18 bases between the germline ends. Per germline, CDR1 SGHRS and CDR2 YFSETQ. This CDR3 spans 17 amino acids. The chain's CDR3 is CASSLGIRKGVTYEQYF. The CDR3 DNA reads TGCGCCAGCAGCTTGGGGATCCGGAAAGGGGTCACCTACGAGCAGTACTTC.

The sample holds many counts of this clonotype. V usage is TRBV20-1 and J usage is TRBJ2-2, with 9 bases fitting TRBD1. J gave up 5 bases and V 6 bases, and 1 base lay outside the gene matches. This CDR3 spans 12 amino acids. The V gene's germline CDR1 is DFQATT and CDR2 SNEGSKA (reference sequence). CDR3 protein: CSAGQGTGELFF. The CDR3 DNA is TGCAGTGCGGGACAGGGTACCGGGGAGCTGTTTTTT.

The J gene is TRBJ2-2, the V gene TRBV12-3 or TRBV12-4; 7 bases map to TRBD1. Trimming took 6 bases from V and 3 from J; bases not matched to a gene: 4. The CDR3 spans 14 residues. For the CDR3, the DNA is TGTGCCAGCAGCCTGGGACAGCACACCGGGGAGCTGTTTTTT. Its translation is CASSLGQHTGELFF.

As regards this clonotype: One end of the junction does not line up with germline, which may come from a read error. The chain links TRBV5-1 to TRBJ2-7, with 9 positions matching TRBD1. The CDR3 has 15 residues. Germline CDR1 is SGHRS and CDR2 is YFSETQ. The CDR3, as DNA: TGCGCCAACAGCTACGGGACAGGGAGGTCGTACGAGCAGTACTTC. This codes for CANSYGTGRSYEQYF.

This clonotype was seen at least ten times. DNA of the CDR3: TGTGCCAGCAGCTTAGCGCCCAGTTCCTCGGGAAACACCATATATTTT. This gives the protein CASSLAPSSSGNTIYF. V usage is TRBV7-6 and J usage is TRBJ1-3; D call uncertain. From germline, CDR1 is SGHVS and CDR2 FNYEAQ. The V gene lost 0 bases and the J gene lost 4 bases, with 13 bases spanning the gap. There are 16 residues in the CDR3.

This clonotype was observed many times. The chain recombines TRBV20-1 with TRBJ2-1; D is unclear. V lost 2 bases and J 10 bases, leaving 21 bases between the germline ends. CDR3 length equals 15 residues. CDR1 is DFQATT, CDR2 SNEGSKA, per germline (reference sequence). DNA for the CDR3: TGCAGTGCTAGACGTCCTCCCAGCGCCAATGACGAGCAGTTCTTC. It codes for CSARRPPSANDEQFF.

This clonotype was seen only a few times. V gene TRBV12-3 or TRBV12-4 combines with J gene TRBJ2-1; D uncertain. This CDR3 has 15 amino acids. V was trimmed by 6 bases and J by 0 bases, leaving 12 bases between them. The CDR3 coding sequence is TGTGCCAGCAGAAGGACGCGGAGCTCCTACAATGAGCAGTTCTTC. It yields the protein CASRRTRSSYNEQFF.